The 8 T cell receptor beta chains below all came from one sample that was sequenced in a study of shared clonotypes between healthy human individuals (dated by TCRdb to 2018 to 2021). The library was produced with the immunoSEQ multiplex PCR assay. What TCRdb holds here is the immuneACCESS table cut down to in-frame rearrangements. Part of the clones is not present; checked against another copy, under half of the missing clones reflect an unresolved V gene, and the others are unexplained. This sample holds roughly 2 million clones; roughly 94% were observed only once. The top ten hold approximately 0.13% of the sample. The sequenced sample consisted of naive CD4+ T cells sorted from blood. In light of the paper, this sample's cell subset or site label describes: CD45RA+ positively selected. The receptor source for this set is a man younger than 35 in good health.

V usage is TRBV5-1 and J usage is TRBJ1-1; D might be TRBD1 (5 bases). The length of the CDR3 is 16 residues. Looked up from germline, CDR1 is SGHRS and CDR2 is YFSETQ. The V end lost 4 bases, the J end lost 0 bases, and 16 bases lay between the germline ends. The CDR3 DNA reads as TGCGCCAGCAGCCCAAATCAGGGAAACATGAACACTGAAGCTTTCTTT. Protein sequence: CASSPNQGNMNTEAFF.

The chain recombines TRBV19 with TRBJ1-6, with a possible D match to TRBD1 (5 bases). CDR1 and CDR2 from the germline V gene are LNHDA and SQIVND (reference sequence). This CDR3 has 15 residues. Trimming took 7 bases from V and 0 from J, leaving 10 bases between them. The CDR3 region is CASIDRRSYNSPLHF. The CDR3 DNA reads TGTGCCAGTATAGACAGACGCTCCTATAATTCACCCCTCCACTTT.

The CDR3 region has the DNA TGTGCCAGCAGTGACGAATTACCCAGGGGTAGCACAGATACGCAGTATTTT. This encodes CASSDELPRGSTDTQYF. The rearrangement joins TRBV2 to TRBJ2-3, with a weak D call TRBD1 (6 bases). With 3 bases removed from V and 0 bases from J, the gap between germline ends came to 16 bases. Germline CDR1 is SNHLY and CDR2 is FYNNEI. There are 17 residues in the CDR3.

The chain is built from TRBV7-2 and TRBJ2-1; 12 bases are a match to TRBD2. This CDR3 region has 17 residues. V trimming: 6 bases; J trimming: 9 bases; junction bases outside the gene matches: 15. Germline CDR1 and CDR2: SGHTA and FQGNSA. The CDR3 nucleotides are TGTGCCAGCAGTCGGGGCCAACTAGCGGGAGGAGAGGGTGAGCAGTTCTTC. Encoded protein: CASSRGQLAGGEGEQFF. Drawing the rest from reference TRBV7-2 and TRBJ2-1, the complete variable domain is GAGVSQSPSNKVTEKGKDVELRCDPISGHTALYWYRQSLGQGLEFLIYFQGNSAPDKSGLPSDRFSAERTGGSVSTLTIQRTQQEDSAVYLCASSRGQLAGGEGEQFFGPGTRLTVL.

The chain couples TRBV7-8 to TRBJ1-2; D unresolved. V gave up 2 bases and J gave up 8 bases, with 12 bases separating them. CDR3 size: 13 residues. Germline V gives CDR1 SGHVS, CDR2 FQNEAQ. CDR3 sequence reads: CASSLPQILGYTF. CDR3 coding DNA: TGTGCCAGCAGCTTACCCCAAATCTTGGGCTACACCTTC.

V usage is TRBV11-2 and J usage is TRBJ2-5; D not resolved. With 6 bases removed from V and 5 bases from J, the gap between germline ends came to 25 bases. The length of the CDR3 is 17 residues. Germline CDR1 is SGHAT and CDR2 is FQNNGV. CDR3 residues: CASSYDFGPRRFETQYF. CDR3 coding DNA: TGTGCCAGCAGTTACGACTTTGGCCCGAGGCGTTTCGAGACCCAGTACTTC.

Regarding this clone: The same CDR3 arises from other DNA sequences in this sample as well. The chain has TRBV28 and TRBJ1-1; D call uncertain. The CDR3 length is 13 residues. V lost 3 bases and J 2 bases, leaving 7 bases between the germline ends. Germline assignment: CDR1 MDHEN and CDR2 SYDVKM. In nucleotides, the CDR3 is TGTGCCAGCAGTTTGGGTGGAAACACTGAAGCTTTCTTT. Amino acids: CASSLGGNTEAFF. The whole variable domain, filled in from reference TRBV28 and TRBJ1-1, reads DVKVTQSSRYLVKRTGEKVFLECVQDMDHENMFWYRQDPGLGLRLIYFSYDVKMKEKGDIPEGYSVSREKKERFSLILESASTNQTSMYLCASSLGGNTEAFFGQGTRLTVV.

The chain has TRBV6-5 and TRBJ2-1; 9 bases are shared with TRBD1. Germline trimming cut 8 bases from V and 6 bases from J; bases unmatched to any gene: 5. This CDR3 region has 13 residues. Germline-derived CDR1 and CDR2 are MNHEY and SVGAGI. The DNA of the CDR3 is TGTGCCAGCGTGGACAGGGGCGTCAATGAGCAGTTCTTC. This translates into CASVDRGVNEQFF.